Shown below are 5 T cell receptor beta chains from a single sample sequenced in a study of blood T cell repertoires in COVID-19. Here immunoSEQ multiplex PCR was the method, and the copy in TCRdb shows in-frame clones only, minus some. The sample consists of under 350,000 clones, around 78% of them appearing once. Sequenced material: peripheral blood. These receptor sequences come from a man in his sixties who had recovered from COVID-19.

The V call is TRBV6-5, the J call TRBJ1-3, with 7 bases fitting TRBD1. Germline V CDR1 and CDR2: MNHEY, SVGAGI. CDR3 size: 14 residues. V was clipped by 8 bases and J by 4 bases; unmatched bases: 8. The CDR3 DNA reads TGTGCCAGCCTCGACAGGGTGGTCGGAAACACCATATATTTT. Amino acids: CASLDRVVGNTIYF.

J is TRBJ2-7 and V is TRBV12-3 or TRBV12-4, with 8 bases that match TRBD2. With 5 bases clipped from V and 3 bases from J, the junction kept 3 bases outside the gene matches. The CDR3 contains 13 residues. CDR3 sequence (DNA): TGTGCCAGCAGTATAAGCGGGAGCTACGAGCAGTACTTC. Its protein product is CASSISGSYEQYF.

The chain has TRBV2 and TRBJ2-1; 8 bases line up with TRBD2. This CDR3 spans 15 amino acids. The J segment lost 4 bases and the V segment lost 6 bases, leaving 8 bases of the junction unmatched. Germline V gene data show CDR1 as SNHLY and CDR2 as FYNNEI. DNA of the CDR3: TGTGCCAGCAGCCCCGATGCGGGGGGTTACAATGAGCAGTTCTTC. Protein sequence: CASSPDAGGYNEQFF.

This CDR3 is CASSQGLQETQYF. In DNA, the CDR3 is TGTGCCAGCAGCCAAGGTCTCCAAGAGACCCAGTACTTC. The V call is TRBV3-1 (or the pseudogene TRBV3-2), the J call TRBJ2-5; no definite D call. Trimming took off 1 base at V and 1 base at J, with 4 bases between the two ends. The CDR3 extends over 13 amino acids. Per germline, CDR1 LGHDT and CDR2 YNNKEL (reference sequence).

This clone was seen a few times. The genes are TRBV19 and TRBJ2-3; 10 bases fit TRBD2. J was trimmed by 3 bases and V by 5 bases; bases with no gene match: 5. Germline V gene sequence: CDR1 LNHDA, CDR2 SQIVND (reference sequence). CDR3 length: 15 residues. The CDR3 DNA follows: TGTGCCAGTAGTCAGACTAGCGGGTGGACAGATACGCAGTATTTT. Protein sequence: CASSQTSGWTDTQYF.